This passage covers 26 T cell receptor beta chains from one sample sequenced in a study of blood T cell repertoires in COVID-19. Method: immunoSEQ multiplex PCR; TCRdb's copy keeps in-frame clones and lacks some. The sample contains 90,000 or so clones, less than 80% of which appear only once. Source material: peripheral blood. These receptors originate from a woman older than 75 with acute or convalescent COVID-19.

In this sample, this clone turned up once. V and J are TRBV7-2 and TRBJ2-2; a weak D match, TRBD2 (6 bases). This CDR3 has 15 residues. The V gene lost 5 bases and the J gene lost 0 bases, with 10 bases spanning the gap. Per germline, CDR1 SGHTA and CDR2 FQGNSA. The CDR3 reads CASSRRRANTGELFF. DNA for the CDR3: TGTGCCAGCAGCCGGAGGAGGGCGAACACCGGGGAGCTGTTTTTT.

The chain combines TRBV12-5 with TRBJ1-2; 10 bases map to TRBD1. This CDR3 has 14 amino acids. V shed 7 bases, J shed 9 bases, and the junction held 11 bases outside the gene matches. Germline V gene sequence: CDR1 LGHNT, CDR2 FRNRAP. The CDR3 spells CASAATGGVFRYTF. DNA for the CDR3: TGTGCTAGTGCTGCGACAGGGGGCGTATTTCGCTACACCTTC.

This clone was recorded once. This chain links TRBV6-1 with TRBJ1-5, with D unclear. In germline, CDR1 is MNHNS, CDR2 SASEGT. Trimming took off 1 base at V and 7 bases at J, with 14 bases between the two ends. The CDR3 length is 15 residues. This chain's CDR3 is CASSEEGGYDQPQHF. CDR3 bases: TGTGCCAGCAGTGAAGAAGGAGGTTACGACCAGCCCCAGCATTTT.

The chain is built from TRBV7-8 and TRBJ1-6; no reliable D call. Trimming shortened V by 5 bases and J by 5 bases, and 10 bases separated the two germline ends. The CDR3 spans 14 residues. Per the germline V gene, CDR1 is SGHVS and CDR2 is FQNEAQ. The DNA of the CDR3 is TGTGCCAGCAGCGTGCGTCGTAATAATTCACCCCTCCACTTT. Translated: CASSVRRNNSPLHF. The full variable domain, with the rest looked up from reference TRBV7-8 and TRBJ1-6, is GAGVSQSPRYKVAKRGQDVALRCDPISGHVSLFWYQQALGQGPEFLTYFQNEAQLDKSGLPSDRFFAERPEGSVSTLKIQRTQQEDSAVYLCASSVRRNNSPLHFGNGTRLTVT.

The genes are TRBV7-2 and TRBJ2-1, with TRBD1 matching over 8 bases. The CDR3 loop spans 16 amino acids. With V trimmed by 3 bases and J by 0 bases, 4 bases remained unmatched. CDR1 is SGHTA, CDR2 FQGNSA, per germline. This CDR3 is CASSLATGGSYNEQFF. CDR3 coding DNA: TGTGCCAGCAGCTTGGCCACAGGGGGCTCCTACAATGAGCAGTTCTTC.

The gene calls are TRBV6-5 and TRBJ2-1; TRBD2 agrees at 9 bases. J was trimmed by 4 bases and V by 2 bases; bases with no gene match: 0. The CDR3 contains 14 residues. Germline values: CDR1 MNHEY, CDR2 SVGAGI. The CDR3 reads CASSYTSGYNEQFF. The CDR3, as DNA: TGTGCCAGCAGTTACACTAGCGGGTACAATGAGCAGTTCTTC.

The chain is built from TRBV11-2 and TRBJ1-3, with D perhaps TRBD1 (5 bases). This CDR3 is built from 17 residues. Germline V CDR1 and CDR2: SGHAT, FQNNGV. Trimming cost V 5 bases and J 2 bases, with 19 bases left between them. CDR3 nucleotide sequence: TGTGCCAGCAGCGCCATCCCGCAGGGAAGGACTGGAAACACCATATATTTT. This translates into CASSAIPQGRTGNTIYF. Full variable domain (missing parts from reference TRBV11-2 and TRBJ1-3): EAGVAQSPRYKIIEKRQSVAFWCNPISGHATLYWYQQILGQGPKLLIQFQNNGVVDDSQLPKDRFSAERLKGVDSTLKIQPAKLEDSAVYLCASSAIPQGRTGNTIYFGEGSWLTVV.

The CDR3 spells CASSLGGPEETQYF. The CDR3 DNA reads TGTGCCAGCAGCTTGGGGGGGCCGGAGGAGACCCAGTACTTC. The rearrangement links TRBV5-4 to TRBJ2-5, with D possibly TRBD1 on 6 matching bases. Germline V gene data show CDR1 as SGHNT and CDR2 as YYREEE (reference sequence). Trimming left V 0 bases short and J 5 bases short, with 11 bases between. The CDR3 is 14 amino acids.

The gene calls are TRBV6-6 and TRBJ1-1; weak D call: TRBD1 (6 bases). The CDR3 length is 15 residues. The V end was cut by 5 bases, the J end by 4 bases, with 17 bases between. Per germline, CDR1 MNHNY and CDR2 SVGAGI (reference sequence). The DNA for the CDR3 is TGTGCCAGCAGTCGCCGAAGGGGGGGGCTCACTGAAGCTTTCTTT. This gives the protein CASSRRRGGLTEAFF.

Only a few counts were recorded for this clone. The rearrangement links TRBV4-2 to TRBJ1-1; TRBD1 matches 8 bases. The junction had 7 bases not matched to a gene; V was cut back by 3 bases and J by 7 bases. CDR1 LGHNA and CDR2 YNFKEQ come from the germline V gene. This CDR3 has 14 amino acids. CDR3 in DNA: TGTGCCAGCAGCCAGGACAGGGTTTCAGGTGAAGCTTTCTTT. This translates into CASSQDRVSGEAFF.

In this sample, this clone turned up once. This chain uses TRBV7-2 with TRBJ2-7; the D gene is possibly TRBD2 (5 bases). The CDR3 contains 15 residues. Trimming took 5 bases from V and 4 from J, leaving 18 bases between them. The germline V gene encodes CDR1 SGHTA and CDR2 FQGNSA. The CDR3 loop is CASSPSTGIGYEQYF. The CDR3 DNA follows: TGTGCCAGCAGCCCTTCGACGGGGATCGGGTACGAGCAGTACTTC.

The chain recombines TRBV6-5 with TRBJ2-5, with TRBD2 matching 7 bases. The CDR3 contains 14 residues. V lost 6 bases and J lost 1; bases outside the gene matches: 5. Germline V gene sequence: CDR1 MNHEY, CDR2 SVGAGI. CDR3 coding DNA: TGTGCCAGCAGCCGCAGCGGGACCCAAGAGACCCAGTACTTC. Its translation: CASSRSGTQETQYF.

The J gene is TRBJ1-2, the V gene TRBV12-3 or TRBV12-4; a weak D match, TRBD1 (6 bases). The CDR3 contains 12 residues. V was shortened by 6 bases and J by 8 bases, with 13 bases between the two germline ends. CDR3 nucleotide sequence: TGTGCCAGCAGCCTCGGGGACATAGGCTACACCTTC. Its translation: CASSLGDIGYTF.

The chain employs TRBV7-2 and TRBJ2-2; 13 nucleotides align to TRBD2. The germline V gene has CDR1 SGHTA and CDR2 FQGNSA. The CDR3 length is 17 residues. The trim removed 6 bases at V and 5 bases at J, leaving 9 bases unmatched. The CDR3 sequence is CASSRTSGGPGTGELFF. The CDR3 DNA follows: TGTGCCAGCAGTCGGACTAGCGGGGGCCCCGGGACCGGGGAGCTGTTTTTT.

The chain links TRBV3-1 (or the pseudogene TRBV3-2) to TRBJ1-6; TRBD1 matches 7 bases. Germline V gene sequence: CDR1 LGHDT, CDR2 YNNKEL (reference sequence). The ends lost 0 bases at V and 0 bases at J; junction bases unmatched: 11. CDR3 length: 20 amino acids. The CDR3 spells CASSQDLPRGPSSYNSPLHF. CDR3 coding DNA: TGTGCCAGCAGCCAAGATCTCCCTAGGGGGCCGAGCTCCTATAATTCACCCCTCCACTTT.

This chain connects TRBV24-1 to TRBJ1-2; possible D gene TRBD1, 6 bases. Germline loops: CDR1 KGHDR, CDR2 SFDVKD. The CDR3 consists of 14 residues. V lost 4 bases and J lost 8, with 16 bases in between. CDR3 loop: CATSDSGQFEGYTF. The CDR3 bases are TGTGCCACCAGTGACTCTGGACAGTTTGAGGGCTACACCTTC.

The J gene is TRBJ2-3, the V gene TRBV5-1, with 8 bases lining up with TRBD2. CDR3 size: 13 residues. CDR1 is SGHRS, CDR2 YFSETQ, per germline. V shed 9 bases and J 1 base; nucleotides not matched to a gene: 4. CDR3 in amino acids: CATRGGGTDTQYF. CDR3 coding DNA: TGCGCCACCCGGGGGGGCGGCACAGATACGCAGTATTTT.

This chain uses TRBV27 with TRBJ2-7, with D maybe TRBD1 (6 bases). V lost 4 bases, J lost 2 bases, and 15 bases lay in between. The germline CDR1 and CDR2 sequences are MNHEY and SMNVEV (reference sequence). There are 15 residues in the CDR3. Written as DNA, the CDR3 is TGTGCCAGCAGTTCCCGAGGTCAGGGGACCTACGAGCAGTACTTC. Its translation: CASSSRGQGTYEQYF.

This chain joins TRBV18 and TRBJ2-7; weak D call: TRBD1 (6 bases). Germline V gene lookup returns CDR1 KGHSH and CDR2 LQKENI. V lost 2 bases, J lost 0 bases, and 14 bases lay in between. This CDR3 has 16 residues. This CDR3 is CASSPISGDSSYEQYF. CDR3 nucleotide sequence: TGTGCCAGCTCACCAATATCAGGGGATAGCTCCTACGAGCAGTACTTC. Supplemented by reference TRBV18 and TRBJ2-7, the full variable domain reads NAGVMQNPRHLVRRRGQEARLRCSPMKGHSHVYWYRQLPEEGLKFMVYLQKENIIDESGMPKERFSAEFPKEGPSILRIQQVVRGDSAAYFCASSPISGDSSYEQYFGPGTRLTVT.

The chain has TRBV5-6 and TRBJ2-5; a weak D match, TRBD1 (5 bases). The V end lost 0 bases, the J end lost 1 base, and 7 bases lay between the germline ends. The CDR3 loop spans 14 amino acids. Germline V CDR1 and CDR2: SGHDT, YYEEEE. CDR3 in DNA: TGTGCCAGCAGCTTGGTCCAGGGCCAAGAGACCCAGTACTTC. Its translation: CASSLVQGQETQYF. Drawing the rest from reference TRBV5-6 and TRBJ2-5, the complete variable domain is DAGVTQSPTHLIKTRGQQVTLRCSPKSGHDTVSWYQQALGQGPQFIFQYYEEEERQRGNFPDRFSGHQFPNYSSELNVNALLLGDSALYLCASSLVQGQETQYFGPGTRLLVL.

There are a few counts of this clone. The chain joins TRBV25-1 to TRBJ1-6, with 7 nucleotides matching TRBD1. Germline CDR1 MGHDK, CDR2 SYGVNS. There are 16 residues in the CDR3. The ends lost 2 bases at V and 3 bases at J; junction bases unmatched: 4. CDR3 sequence (DNA): TGTGCCAGCAGTGAAACGACAGGGTTCTATAATTCACCCCTCCACTTT. Translation: CASSETTGFYNSPLHF.

CDR3 nucleotide sequence: TGTGCCAGCAGCCCGGGACTGGGGATGGTGGATACGCAGTATTTT. Translating gives CASSPGLGMVDTQYF. The rearrangement uses TRBV5-4 and TRBJ2-3; weak D call: TRBD2 (6 bases). CDR1 SGHNT and CDR2 YYREEE come from the germline V gene (reference sequence). The CDR3 length is 15 residues. V gave up 4 bases and J gave up 6 bases, with 18 bases separating them.

The chain couples TRBV7-8 to TRBJ1-2; no firm D call. Per germline, CDR1 SGHVS and CDR2 FQNEAQ. The V end lost 1 base, the J end lost 5 bases, and 11 bases lay between the germline ends. CDR3 size: 14 residues. The CDR3 sequence is CASSLDRGYYGYTF. In DNA form, the CDR3 reads TGTGCCAGCAGCTTAGATCGCGGCTATTATGGCTACACCTTC.

V and J are TRBV24-1 and TRBJ2-2; 10 bases are a match to TRBD1. The trim removed 4 bases at V and 2 bases at J, leaving 3 bases unmatched. CDR1 and CDR2 from the germline V gene are KGHDR and SFDVKD. This CDR3 spans 16 amino acids. DNA of the CDR3: TGTGCCACCAGTGAGTGGACAGGGGGTAACACCGGGGAGCTGTTTTTT. Translating it yields CATSEWTGGNTGELFF.

The chain recombines TRBV18 with TRBJ2-7; 9 bases are shared with TRBD1. The CDR3 totals 15 residues. Germline-derived CDR1 and CDR2 are KGHSH and LQKENI. With V trimmed by 6 bases and J by 4 bases, 10 bases remained unmatched. CDR3 protein: CASSQAGTGHYEQYF. The DNA of the CDR3 is TGTGCCAGCTCCCAGGCCGGGACAGGGCATTACGAGCAGTACTTC.

The chain is built from TRBV5-5 and TRBJ1-1; D is unclear. Trimming removed 3 bases at V and 1 base at J, with 10 bases between. The CDR3 length is 14 residues. Germline CDR1 and CDR2: SGHKS and YYEKEE (reference sequence). The CDR3 sequence: CASSSVPGNTEAFF. The CDR3 coding sequence is TGTGCCAGCAGCTCAGTACCAGGGAACACTGAAGCTTTCTTT.